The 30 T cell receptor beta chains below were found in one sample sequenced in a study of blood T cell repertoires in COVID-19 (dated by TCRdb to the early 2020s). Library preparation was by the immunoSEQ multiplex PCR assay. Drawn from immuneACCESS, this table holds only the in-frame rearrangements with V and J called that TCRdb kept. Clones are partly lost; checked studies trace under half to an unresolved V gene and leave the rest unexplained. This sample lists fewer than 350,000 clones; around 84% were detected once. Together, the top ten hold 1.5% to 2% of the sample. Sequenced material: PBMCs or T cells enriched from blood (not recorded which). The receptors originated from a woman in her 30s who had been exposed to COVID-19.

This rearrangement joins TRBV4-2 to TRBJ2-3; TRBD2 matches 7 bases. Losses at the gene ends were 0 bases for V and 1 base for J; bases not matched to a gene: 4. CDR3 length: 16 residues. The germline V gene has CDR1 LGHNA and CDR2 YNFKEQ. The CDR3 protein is CASSQEVAGGTDTQYF. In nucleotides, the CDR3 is TGTGCCAGCAGCCAAGAGGTGGCGGGGGGCACAGATACGCAGTATTTT.

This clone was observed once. The CDR3 coding sequence is TGTGCCAGCAGCCAAGACAGGCTGAACACTGAAGCTTTCTTT. The encoded protein is CASSQDRLNTEAFF. The J gene is TRBJ1-1, the V gene TRBV3-1 (or the pseudogene TRBV3-2); D is unclear. Between the trimmed V and J ends, which lost 0 bases and 0 bases, there was a span of 5 bases. Germline-derived CDR1 and CDR2 are LGHDT and YNNKEL (reference sequence). The CDR3 is made up of 14 amino acids.

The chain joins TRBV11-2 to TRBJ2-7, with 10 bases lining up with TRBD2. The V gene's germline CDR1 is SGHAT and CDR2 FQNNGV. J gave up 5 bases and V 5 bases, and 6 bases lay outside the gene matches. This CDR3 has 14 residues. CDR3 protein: CASSPSGRAHEQYF. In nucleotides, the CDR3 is TGTGCCAGCAGCCCGAGCGGGAGGGCCCACGAGCAGTACTTC.

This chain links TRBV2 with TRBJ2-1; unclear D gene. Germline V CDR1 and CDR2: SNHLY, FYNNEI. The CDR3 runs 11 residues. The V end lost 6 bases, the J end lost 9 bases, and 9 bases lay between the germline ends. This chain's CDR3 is CASRFDFEQFF. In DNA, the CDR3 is TGTGCCAGCAGATTTGACTTTGAGCAGTTCTTC. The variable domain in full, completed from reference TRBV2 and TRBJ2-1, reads EPEVTQTPSHQVTQMGQEVILRCVPISNHLYFYWYRQILGQKVEFLVSFYNNEISEKSEIFDDQFSVERPDGSNFTLKIRSTKLEDSAMYFCASRFDFEQFFGPGTRLTVL.

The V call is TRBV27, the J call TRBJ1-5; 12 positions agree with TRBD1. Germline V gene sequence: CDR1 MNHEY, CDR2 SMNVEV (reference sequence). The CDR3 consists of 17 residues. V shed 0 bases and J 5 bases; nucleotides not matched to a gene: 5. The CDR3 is CASSLSFRDRGHQPQHF. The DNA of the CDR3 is TGTGCCAGCAGTTTATCGTTTCGGGACAGGGGGCATCAGCCCCAGCATTTT.

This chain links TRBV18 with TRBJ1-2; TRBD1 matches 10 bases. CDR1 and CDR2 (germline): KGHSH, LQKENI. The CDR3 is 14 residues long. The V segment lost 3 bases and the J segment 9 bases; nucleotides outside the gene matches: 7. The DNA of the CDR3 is TGTGCCAGCTCACCGGGACAGGGGAGGATTAGCTACACCTTC. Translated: CASSPGQGRISYTF.

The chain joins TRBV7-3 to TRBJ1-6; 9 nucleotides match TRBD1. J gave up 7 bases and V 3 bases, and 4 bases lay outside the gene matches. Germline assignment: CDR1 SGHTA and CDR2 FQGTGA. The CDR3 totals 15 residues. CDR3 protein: CASSFSGTGNSPLHF. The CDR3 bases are TGTGCCAGCAGCTTTTCCGGGACAGGGAATTCACCCCTCCACTTT.

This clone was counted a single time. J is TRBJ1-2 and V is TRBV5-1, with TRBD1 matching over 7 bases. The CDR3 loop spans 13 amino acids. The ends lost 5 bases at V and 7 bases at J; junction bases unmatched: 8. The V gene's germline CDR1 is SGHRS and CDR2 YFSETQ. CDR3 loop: CASRRTGGGGYTF. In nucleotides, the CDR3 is TGCGCCAGCAGACGGACAGGAGGGGGTGGCTACACCTTC.

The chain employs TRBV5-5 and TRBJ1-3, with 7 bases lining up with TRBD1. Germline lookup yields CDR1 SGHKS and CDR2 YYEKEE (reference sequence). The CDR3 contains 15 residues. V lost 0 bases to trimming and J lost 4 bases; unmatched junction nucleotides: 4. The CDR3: CASSLEGAPGNTIYF. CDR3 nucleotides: TGTGCCAGCAGCTTGGAGGGGGCGCCCGGAAACACCATATATTTT.

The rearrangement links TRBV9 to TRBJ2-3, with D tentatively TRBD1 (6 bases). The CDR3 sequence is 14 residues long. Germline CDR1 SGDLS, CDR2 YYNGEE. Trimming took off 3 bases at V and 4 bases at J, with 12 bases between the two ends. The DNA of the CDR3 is TGTGCCAGCAGCGCTTCCAGGACAGCAGATACGCAGTATTTT. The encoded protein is CASSASRTADTQYF.

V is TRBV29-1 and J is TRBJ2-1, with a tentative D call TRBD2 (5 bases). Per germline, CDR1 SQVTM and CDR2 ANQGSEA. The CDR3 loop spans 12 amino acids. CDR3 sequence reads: CSGSLDGNEQFF. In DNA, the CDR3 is TGCAGTGGGAGTTTGGATGGCAATGAGCAGTTCTTC.

CDR3 sequence (DNA): TGTGCCAGCTCGGCAAATTCCGGGACAGGGGGGTACAGTTCACCCCTCCACTTT. It codes for CASSANSGTGGYSSPLHF. V and J are TRBV18 and TRBJ1-6, with 11 bases matching TRBD1. CDR3 length: 18 residues. Germline V gene lookup returns CDR1 KGHSH and CDR2 LQKENI. The V and J ends lost 6 bases and 9 bases, in that order; junction bases with no gene match: 16.

The CDR3 region has the DNA TGTGCCAGCAGCCAAGGGATGACTAGCGGGGGCTCCTACGAGCAGTACTTC. Protein product: CASSQGMTSGGSYEQYF. The rearrangement joins TRBV4-2 to TRBJ2-7; 12 bases are shared with TRBD2. The CDR3 is made up of 17 amino acids. Unmatched junction bases numbered 4, after V lost 1 base and J lost 0 bases. Germline CDR1 LGHNA, CDR2 YNFKEQ.

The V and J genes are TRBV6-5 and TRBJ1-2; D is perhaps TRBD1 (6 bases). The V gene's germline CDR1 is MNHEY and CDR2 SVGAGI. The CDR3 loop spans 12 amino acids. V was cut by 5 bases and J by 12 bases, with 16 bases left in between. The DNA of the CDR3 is TGTGCCAGCAGTCCCTCGAATAGGGGGAACACCTTC. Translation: CASSPSNRGNTF.

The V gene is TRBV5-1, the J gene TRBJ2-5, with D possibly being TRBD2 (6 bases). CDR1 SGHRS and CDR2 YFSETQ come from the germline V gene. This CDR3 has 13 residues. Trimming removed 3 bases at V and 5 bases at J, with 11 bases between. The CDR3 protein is CASSSEGLETQYF. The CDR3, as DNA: TGCGCCAGCAGCTCGGAGGGACTGGAGACCCAGTACTTC.

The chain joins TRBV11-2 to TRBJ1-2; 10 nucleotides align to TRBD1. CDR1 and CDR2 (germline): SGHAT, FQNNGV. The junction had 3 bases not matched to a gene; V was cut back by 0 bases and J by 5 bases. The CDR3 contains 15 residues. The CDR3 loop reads CASSLDLGQGYGYTF. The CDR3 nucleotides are TGTGCCAGCAGCTTAGATCTGGGACAGGGGTATGGCTACACCTTC.

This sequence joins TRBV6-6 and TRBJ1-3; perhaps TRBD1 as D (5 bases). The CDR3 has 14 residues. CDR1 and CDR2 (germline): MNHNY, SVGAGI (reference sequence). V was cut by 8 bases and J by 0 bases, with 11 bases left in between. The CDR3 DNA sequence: TGTGCCAGCGCTCAGGGTCTCTCTGGAAACACCATATATTTT. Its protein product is CASAQGLSGNTIYF.

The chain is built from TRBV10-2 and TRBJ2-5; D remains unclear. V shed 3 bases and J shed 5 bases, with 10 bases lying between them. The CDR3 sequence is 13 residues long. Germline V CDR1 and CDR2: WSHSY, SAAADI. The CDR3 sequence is CASSDFPGETQYF. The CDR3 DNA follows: TGCGCCAGCAGTGATTTTCCCGGGGAGACCCAGTACTTC.

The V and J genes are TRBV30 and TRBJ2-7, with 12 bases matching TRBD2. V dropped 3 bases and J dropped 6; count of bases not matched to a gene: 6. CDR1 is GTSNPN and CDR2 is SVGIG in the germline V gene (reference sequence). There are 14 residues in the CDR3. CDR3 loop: CAWSVGTSGLEQYF. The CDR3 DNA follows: TGTGCCTGGAGCGTCGGGACTAGCGGGCTCGAGCAGTACTTC.

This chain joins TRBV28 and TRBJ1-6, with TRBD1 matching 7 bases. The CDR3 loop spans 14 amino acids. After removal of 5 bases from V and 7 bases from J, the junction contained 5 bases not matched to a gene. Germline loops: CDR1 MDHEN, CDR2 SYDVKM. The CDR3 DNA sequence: TGTGCCAGCAGTCACAGGGGTTGGAATTCACCCCTCCACTTT. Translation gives CASSHRGWNSPLHF.

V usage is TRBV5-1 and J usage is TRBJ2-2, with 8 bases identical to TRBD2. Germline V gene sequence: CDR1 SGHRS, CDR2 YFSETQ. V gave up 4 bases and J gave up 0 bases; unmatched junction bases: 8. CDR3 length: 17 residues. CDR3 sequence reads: CASSTSLAATNTGELFF. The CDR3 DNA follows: TGCGCCAGCAGCACCTCACTAGCGGCGACGAACACCGGGGAGCTGTTTTTT.

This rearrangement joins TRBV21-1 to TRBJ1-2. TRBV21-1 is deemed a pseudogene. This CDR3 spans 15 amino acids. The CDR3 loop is CASSPLAGRAAGYTF. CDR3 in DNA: TGTGCCAGCAGCCCACTAGCAGGCAGGGCTGCTGGCTACACCTTC.

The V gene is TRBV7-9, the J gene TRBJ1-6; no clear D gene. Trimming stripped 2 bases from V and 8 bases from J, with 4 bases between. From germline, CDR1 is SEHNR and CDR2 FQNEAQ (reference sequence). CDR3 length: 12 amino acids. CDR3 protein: CASSLPDSPLHF. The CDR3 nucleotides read TGTGCCAGCAGCTTACCCGATTCACCCCTCCACTTT.

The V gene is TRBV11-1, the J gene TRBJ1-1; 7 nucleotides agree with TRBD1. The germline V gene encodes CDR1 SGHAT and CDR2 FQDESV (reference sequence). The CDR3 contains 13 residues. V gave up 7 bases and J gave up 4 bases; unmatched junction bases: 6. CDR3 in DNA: TGTGCCAGCACCAGGGGGTGGGGCACTGAAGCTTTCTTT. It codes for CASTRGWGTEAFF. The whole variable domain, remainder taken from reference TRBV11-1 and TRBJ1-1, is EAEVAQSPRYKITEKSQAVAFWCDPISGHATLYWYRQILGQGPELLVQFQDESVVDDSQLPKDRFSAERLKGVDSTLKIQPAELGDSAMYLCASTRGWGTEAFFGQGTRLTVV.

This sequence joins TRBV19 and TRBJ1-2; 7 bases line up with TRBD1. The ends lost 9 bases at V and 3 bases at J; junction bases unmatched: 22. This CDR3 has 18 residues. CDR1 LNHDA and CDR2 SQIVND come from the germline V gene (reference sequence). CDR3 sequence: CARTLDQRGHKCDYGYTF. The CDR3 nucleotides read TGTGCCAGGACTCTTGACCAAAGGGGGCACAAATGTGACTATGGCTACACCTTC. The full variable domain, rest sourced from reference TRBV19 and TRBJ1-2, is DGGITQSPKYLFRKEGQNVTLSCEQNLNHDAMYWYRQDPGQGLRLIYYSQIVNDFQKGDIAEGYSVSREKKESFPLTVTSAQKNPTAFYLCARTLDQRGHKCDYGYTFGSGTRLTVV.

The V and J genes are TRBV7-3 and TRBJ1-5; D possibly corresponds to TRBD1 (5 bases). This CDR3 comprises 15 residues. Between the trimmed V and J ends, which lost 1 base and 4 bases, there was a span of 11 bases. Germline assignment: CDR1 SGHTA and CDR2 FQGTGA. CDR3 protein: CASSLSAQGNQPQHF. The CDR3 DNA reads TGTGCCAGCAGCTTAAGCGCTCAGGGAAATCAGCCCCAGCATTTT.

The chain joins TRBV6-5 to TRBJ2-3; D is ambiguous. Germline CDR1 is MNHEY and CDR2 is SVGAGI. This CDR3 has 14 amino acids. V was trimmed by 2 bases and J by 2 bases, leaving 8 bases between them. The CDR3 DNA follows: TGTGCCAGCAGTTACGGGCAGCACACAGATACGCAGTATTTT. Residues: CASSYGQHTDTQYF.

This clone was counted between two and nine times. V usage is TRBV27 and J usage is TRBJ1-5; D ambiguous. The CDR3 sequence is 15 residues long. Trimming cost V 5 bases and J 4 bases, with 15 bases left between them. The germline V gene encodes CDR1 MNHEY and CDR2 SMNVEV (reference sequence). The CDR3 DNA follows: TGTGCCAGCAGTGCCGCGGGGTTATTTAATCAGCCCCAGCATTTT. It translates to CASSAAGLFNQPQHF.

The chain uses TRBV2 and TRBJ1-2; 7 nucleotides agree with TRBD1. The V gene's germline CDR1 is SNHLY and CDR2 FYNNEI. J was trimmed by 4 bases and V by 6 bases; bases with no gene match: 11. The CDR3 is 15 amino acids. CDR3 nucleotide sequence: TGTGCCAGCAGGCTTCCCGAACAGGGGAGCTATGGCTACACCTTC. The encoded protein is CASRLPEQGSYGYTF.

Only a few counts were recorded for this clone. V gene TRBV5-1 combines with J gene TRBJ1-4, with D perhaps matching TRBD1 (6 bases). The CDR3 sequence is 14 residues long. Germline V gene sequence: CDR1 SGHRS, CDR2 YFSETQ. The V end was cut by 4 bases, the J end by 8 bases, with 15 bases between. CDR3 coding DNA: TGCGCCAGCAGCCTCACAGGGCAAGGGGAAAAACTGTTTTTT. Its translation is CASSLTGQGEKLFF. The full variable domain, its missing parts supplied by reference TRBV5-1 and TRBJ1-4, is KAGVTQTPRYLIKTRGQQVTLSCSPISGHRSVSWYQQTPGQGLQFLFEYFSETQRNKGNFPGRFSGRQFSNSRSEMNVSTLELGDSALYLCASSLTGQGEKLFFGSGTQLSVL.